In this sample, the clone carrying this TCR beta chain turned up many times. Patients were excluded if they had other autoimmune diseases or uncontrolled infections, and likewise if pregnancy or lactation applied. The entry originates in a study of Graves' ophthalmopathy and Graves' hyperthyroidism. The authors amplified TCR beta CDR3 regions from RNA transcripts. In the first round, RT-PCR was carried out with HTBI primers, and a multiplex PCR formed the second round. TCRdb re-analysed the multiplex PCR reads in MiXCR, keeping a single row per CDR3 protein. Among over a million distinct CDR3 sequences listed, about two fifths were seen once. The CDR3 length is 16 residues. Germline V gene data show CDR1 as SGDLS and CDR2 as YYNGEE. Unmatched junction bases numbered 5, after V lost 0 bases and J lost 2 bases.

The receptor comes from an adult man with Graves' hyperthyroidism. Sample: peripheral blood or thyroid tissue (not recorded which). The rearrangement links TRBV9 to TRBJ2-5; TRBD2 agrees at 9 bases. The DNA for the CDR3 is TGTGCCAGCAGCGTAGAAGATAGCGGGAGACAAGAGACCCAGTACTTC. Translated: CASSVEDSGRQETQYF.